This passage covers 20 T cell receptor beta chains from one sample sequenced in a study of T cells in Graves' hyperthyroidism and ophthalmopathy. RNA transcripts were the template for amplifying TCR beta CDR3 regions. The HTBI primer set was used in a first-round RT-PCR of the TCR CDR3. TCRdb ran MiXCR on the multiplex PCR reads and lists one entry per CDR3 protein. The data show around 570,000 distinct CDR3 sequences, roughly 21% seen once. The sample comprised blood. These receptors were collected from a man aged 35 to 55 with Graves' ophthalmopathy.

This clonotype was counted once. CDR3: CASSPHGLAGPHEQFF. The DNA for the CDR3 is TGTGCCAGCAGCCCCCACGGACTAGCGGGACCGCATGAGCAGTTCTTC. This chain connects TRBV9 to TRBJ2-1, with TRBD2 matching 12 bases. The CDR3 covers 16 residues. Losses at the gene ends were 4 bases for V and 8 bases for J; bases not matched to a gene: 10. Germline V gene data show CDR1 as SGDLS and CDR2 as YYNGEE.

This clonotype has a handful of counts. CDR3 amino acids: CASSGSSGANVLTF. The CDR3 nucleotides are TGTGCCAGCAGCGGAAGCTCTGGGGCCAACGTCCTGACTTTC. V is TRBV11-2 and J is TRBJ2-6; D unresolved. CDR1 SGHAT and CDR2 FQNNGV come from the germline V gene. The CDR3 covers 14 residues. Trimming shortened V by 5 bases and J by 0 bases, and 5 bases separated the two germline ends.

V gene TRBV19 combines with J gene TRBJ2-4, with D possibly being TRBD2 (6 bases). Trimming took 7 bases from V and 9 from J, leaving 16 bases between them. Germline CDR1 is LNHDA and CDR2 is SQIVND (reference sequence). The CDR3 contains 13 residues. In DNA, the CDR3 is TGTGCCAGTAATCCCGGGGGTGGGACCATTCAGTACTTC. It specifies CASNPGGGTIQYF.

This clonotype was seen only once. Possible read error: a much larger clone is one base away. CDR3 coding DNA: TGTGCCAGCATCCGAATCGACAGGGGAAGCCAAGGCTACACCTTC. It yields the protein CASIRIDRGSQGYTF. J is TRBJ1-2 and V is TRBV12-3 or TRBV12-4; 8 positions agree with TRBD1. V lost 7 bases to trimming and J lost 8 bases; unmatched junction nucleotides: 15. CDR3 length: 15 residues.

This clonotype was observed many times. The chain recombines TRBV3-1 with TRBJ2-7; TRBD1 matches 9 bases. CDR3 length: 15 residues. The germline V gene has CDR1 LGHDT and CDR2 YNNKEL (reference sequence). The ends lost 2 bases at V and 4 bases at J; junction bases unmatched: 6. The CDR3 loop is CASSQPGQGSYEQYF. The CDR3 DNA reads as TGTGCCAGCAGCCAACCGGGACAGGGAAGTTACGAGCAGTACTTC.

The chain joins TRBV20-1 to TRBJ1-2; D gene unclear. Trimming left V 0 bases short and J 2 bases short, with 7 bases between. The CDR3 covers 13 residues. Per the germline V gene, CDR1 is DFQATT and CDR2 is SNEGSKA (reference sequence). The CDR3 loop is CSARDWENYGYTF. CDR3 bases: TGCAGTGCTAGAGATTGGGAGAACTATGGCTACACCTTC.

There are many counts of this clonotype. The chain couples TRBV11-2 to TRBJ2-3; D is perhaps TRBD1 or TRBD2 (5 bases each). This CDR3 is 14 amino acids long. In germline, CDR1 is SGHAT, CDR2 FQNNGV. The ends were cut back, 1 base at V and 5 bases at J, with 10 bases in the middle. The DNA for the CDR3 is TGTGCCAGCAGCTTAGCGGGGCTTGGAGATACGCAGTATTTT. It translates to CASSLAGLGDTQYF.

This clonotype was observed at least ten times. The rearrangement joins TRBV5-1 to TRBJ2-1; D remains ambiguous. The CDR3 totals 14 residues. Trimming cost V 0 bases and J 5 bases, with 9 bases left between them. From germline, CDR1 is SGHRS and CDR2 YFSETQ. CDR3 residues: CASSLGQNHNEQFF. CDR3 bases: TGCGCCAGCAGCTTGGGGCAGAACCACAATGAGCAGTTCTTC.

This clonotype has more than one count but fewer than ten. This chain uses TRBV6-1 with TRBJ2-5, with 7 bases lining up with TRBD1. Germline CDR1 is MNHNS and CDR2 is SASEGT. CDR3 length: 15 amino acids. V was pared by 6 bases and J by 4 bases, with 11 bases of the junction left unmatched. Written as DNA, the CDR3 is TGTGCCAGCAGCCCCCCCACTCGACAGGGAGAGACCCAGTACTTC. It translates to CASSPPTRQGETQYF.

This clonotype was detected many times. The CDR3, as DNA: TGCAGTGCTACAACGATAGCGGGGGGTATGACAGATACGCAGTATTTT. Translating it yields CSATTIAGGMTDTQYF. The chain couples TRBV20-1 to TRBJ2-3; 10 nucleotides line up with TRBD2. CDR1 DFQATT and CDR2 SNEGSKA come from the germline V gene (reference sequence). After removal of 4 bases from V and 3 bases from J, the junction contained 10 bases not matched to a gene. CDR3 size: 16 residues.

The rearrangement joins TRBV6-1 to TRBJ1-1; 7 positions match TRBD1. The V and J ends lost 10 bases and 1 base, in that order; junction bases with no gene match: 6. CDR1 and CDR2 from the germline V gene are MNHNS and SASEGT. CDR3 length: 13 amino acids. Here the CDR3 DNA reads TGTGCCACCAAGGCAGGGGGGAACACTGAAGCTTTCTTT. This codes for CATKAGGNTEAFF.

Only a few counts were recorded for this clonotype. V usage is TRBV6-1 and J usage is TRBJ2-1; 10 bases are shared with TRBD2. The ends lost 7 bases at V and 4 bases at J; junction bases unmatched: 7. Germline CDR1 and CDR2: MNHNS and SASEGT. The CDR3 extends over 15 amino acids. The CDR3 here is CASNPTSGPYNEQFF. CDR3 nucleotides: TGTGCCAGCAATCCGACTAGCGGGCCTTACAATGAGCAGTTCTTC.

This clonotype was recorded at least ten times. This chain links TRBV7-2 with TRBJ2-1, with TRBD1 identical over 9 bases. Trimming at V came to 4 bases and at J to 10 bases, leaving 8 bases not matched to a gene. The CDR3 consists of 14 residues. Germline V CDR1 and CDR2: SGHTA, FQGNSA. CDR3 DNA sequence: TGTGCCAGCAGCTCTCCGGGACAGGGCGGGGAGCAGTTCTTC. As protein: CASSSPGQGGEQFF.

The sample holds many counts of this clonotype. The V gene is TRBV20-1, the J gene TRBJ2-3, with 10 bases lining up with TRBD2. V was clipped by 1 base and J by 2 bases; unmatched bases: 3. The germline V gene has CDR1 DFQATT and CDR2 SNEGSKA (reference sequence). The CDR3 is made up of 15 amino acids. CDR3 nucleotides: TGCAGTGCTAGAGGGACTAGCGGATTCACAGATACGCAGTATTTT. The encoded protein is CSARGTSGFTDTQYF.

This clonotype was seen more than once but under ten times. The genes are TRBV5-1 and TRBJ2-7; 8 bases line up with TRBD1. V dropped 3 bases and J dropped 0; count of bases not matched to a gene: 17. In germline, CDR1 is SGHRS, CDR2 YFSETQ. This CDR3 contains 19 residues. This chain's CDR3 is CASSSTPGQALESSYEQYF. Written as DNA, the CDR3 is TGCGCCAGCAGCTCGACTCCGGGACAGGCTTTAGAAAGCTCCTACGAGCAGTACTTC.

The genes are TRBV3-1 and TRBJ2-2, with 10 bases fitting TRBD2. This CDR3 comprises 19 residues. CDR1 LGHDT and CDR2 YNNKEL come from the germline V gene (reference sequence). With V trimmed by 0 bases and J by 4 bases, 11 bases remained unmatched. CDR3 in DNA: TGTGCCAGCAGCCAAGATCCCGCTTCCAGCGGGGGGGCCACCGGGGAGCTGTTTTTT. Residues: CASSQDPASSGGATGELFF.

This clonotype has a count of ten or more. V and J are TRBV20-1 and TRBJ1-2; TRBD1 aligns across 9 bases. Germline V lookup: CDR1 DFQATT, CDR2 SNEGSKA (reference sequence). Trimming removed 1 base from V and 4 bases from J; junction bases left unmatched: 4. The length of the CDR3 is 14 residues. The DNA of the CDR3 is TGCAGTGCTAGAGGAGGGGACAGGGCCTATGGCTACACCTTC. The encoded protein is CSARGGDRAYGYTF.

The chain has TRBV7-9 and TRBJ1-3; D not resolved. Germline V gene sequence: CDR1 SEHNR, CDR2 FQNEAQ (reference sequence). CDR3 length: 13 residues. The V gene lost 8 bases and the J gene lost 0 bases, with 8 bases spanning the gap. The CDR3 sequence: CASLMHSGNTIYF. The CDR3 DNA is TGTGCCAGCCTTATGCACTCTGGAAACACCATATATTTT.

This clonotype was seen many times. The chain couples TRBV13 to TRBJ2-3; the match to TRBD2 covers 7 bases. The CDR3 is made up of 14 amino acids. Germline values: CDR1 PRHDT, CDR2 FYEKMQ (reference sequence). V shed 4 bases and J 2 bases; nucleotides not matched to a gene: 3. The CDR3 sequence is CASSSGTNTDTQYF. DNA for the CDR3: TGTGCCAGCAGCTCCGGGACTAACACAGATACGCAGTATTTT.

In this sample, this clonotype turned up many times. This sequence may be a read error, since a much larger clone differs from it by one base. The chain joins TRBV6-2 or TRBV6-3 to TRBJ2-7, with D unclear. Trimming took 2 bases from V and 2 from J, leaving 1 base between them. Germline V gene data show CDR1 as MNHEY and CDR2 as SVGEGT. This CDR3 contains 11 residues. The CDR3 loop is CASSYPYEQYF. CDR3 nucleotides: TGTGCCAGCAGTTACCCCTACGAGCAGTACTTC.